This TCR beta chain was documented in a study of cytomegalovirus exposure and HLA in healthy donors (TCRdb year 2017). For context, the study as a whole: An earlier analysis of 550 to 700 of the donors reported about 250 Gb of sequence data and about 100 million unique TCR beta sequences from roughly 180 million T cells. The study aimed to test whether cataloging public T cell receptors could reveal signatures of past pathogen exposure. An early release that covered fewer than 800 HLA-typed donors contained around 300 gigabases of sequencing data and 85 million to 100 million unique TCR sequences. A later genetic analysis used genome-wide SNP genotypes for about 60% of the roughly 670 donors, treating that subset as a discovery cohort. The study used immunosequencing to profile the T cell repertoires of 666 subjects and linked those repertoires to cytomegalovirus serostatus. The later analysis used no new phenotypic data to find candidate immune exposures, relying instead on TCR beta sequences and their occurrence across donors. About 5 DR-DQ haplotypes were handled as single units for association and clustering, since linkage in the cohort was strong. Typing coverage varied by locus: roughly 629-640 donors for A, B, C, DRB1 and DQB1; approximately 520 for DQA1; approximately 570 for DPA1; some 470 for DPB1. Donor age, sex, ethnicity and CMV serostatus were compiled together with the repertoire data. The genetic ancestry cluster associated with self-reported Caucasian donors included roughly 84% of the roughly 400 genotyped donors. Among roughly 370 genotyped donors of the cohort, an average of around 240,000 unique TCR beta nucleotide sequences were sequenced per donor, roughly a sixth of them non-productive. Both class I and class II loci were covered by HLA typing, at four-digit resolution. Every discovery cohort repertoire had been produced on one sequencing platform. An earlier analysis of more than 450 of the donors used high-throughput TCR beta sequencing to judge whether each TCR beta V gene segment behaved as functional or pseudogenic. A later analysis re-examined previously published TCR beta repertoires from more than 600 donors and added high-resolution HLA genotyping to investigate patterns of TCR occurrence. To predict cytomegalovirus infection status, the study brought together high-throughput TCR immunosequencing, statistical association of individual TCRs with disease status, and machine learning. A separate validation cohort of approximately 130 different subjects was used in addition to the roughly 670-subject first cohort. What the work shows at the level of the full study, not this receptor alone: A further reported finding was that TCR beta sequences accurately predicted the HLA-A and HLA-B alleles for most subjects in the first cohort. CMV serostatus was the only immune exposure information available for the cohort. Specific HLA alleles were associated with 16,951 TCR beta sequences at a false discovery rate of 0.05 in a later analysis. Linkage disequilibrium might explain the correlated functional status among segregating V segments, but an unknown experimental factor could not be excluded. HLA typing was unavailable for some donors at each locus, so association tests used only the typed subset. The authors suggested that the approach could potentially be extended to other disease states and immunological phenotypes. Some IMGT-functional V segments, including TRBV6-2 and TRBV6-3, could not be told apart with the 87-base-pair reads, so those segments were excluded. A few of the identified cytomegalovirus-associated TCR beta chains were confirmed in vitro to be specific for cytomegalovirus antigens. While some public TCRs were present in many individuals, most TCR sequences turned up only very rarely across donors. According to a later analysis, most CMV-associated TCR beta chains appeared to be HLA-restricted, and the HLA associations seemed to be driven largely by CMV exposure. According to a later analysis, TCR association rates differed among HLA loci, with DRB1 alleles showing the most associated TCRs and HLA-C alleles showing the fewest. According to a later analysis, parvovirus B19, influenza, CMV and Epstein-Barr virus appeared linked to several top co-occurrence clusters. In this cohort, only TCR beta chains were sequenced, and detectable features were limited by the absence of alpha or paired-chain data. The sequencing pipeline was judged likely to have produced a cluster of highly shared sequence variants as a technical artifact. According to a later genetic analysis, donors in an Asian-associated ancestry cluster had fewer N-insertions in productive TCRs than the approximately 610-donor mean. In an earlier analysis of several hundred of the donors, most TCR beta V segments were observed in productive rearrangements about 87% or about 30% of the time, broadly matching IMGT annotations. Compared with equally common non-associated chains, HLA-associated TCR beta chains in a later analysis were more clonally expanded and had lower generation probabilities. When HLA alleles, especially DR and DQ, strongly co-occurred, TCR associations were difficult to assign to individual alleles. The presence/absence analyses assumed that sequencing depth was roughly uniform across donors, and that assumption may not be true. In a later genetic analysis, a missense DCLRE1C variant was associated with V-gene and J-gene trimming of TCR beta chains, and the association was replicated in an independent cohort. In both the original and validation cohorts, the classifier was reported to diagnose cytomegalovirus status with high specificity and sensitivity. The study gave a list of roughly 150 TCR beta chains associated with cytomegalovirus. Because counts were too low, fewer than 20 rarely observed V segments, including chromosome 9 orphons, were excluded from the earlier analysis of under 650 of the donors.

V and J are trimmed by 4 bases and 3 bases, and the gene matches miss 2 bases of the junction. Via the germline V gene (reference sequence), CDR1 is LNHDA and CDR2 SQIVND. The CDR3 goes from the cysteine to the phenylalanine over 13 residues. The only DNA kept is the CDR3, 39 bases in frame from the first base. About this clone: Its antigen is unknown. Within one base of it there is no much larger clone, and no base qualities were kept. Other DNA variants within this sample encode the same CDR3.

Preparation of the library involved the immunoSEQ multiplex PCR assay. The multiplex PCR relied on a mix of 60 forward primers for TCR Vbeta segments and 13 reverse primers for TCR Jbeta segments. A multiplex PCR assay on genomic DNA amplified the CDR3 region of rearranged TCR beta genes. The Illumina HiSeq System was used to sequence the amplified TCR beta libraries as 87-base-pair reads. Processing in the source paper ran as follows. In a later analysis, some 80 million unique TCR beta chains were counted across the approximately 640 repertoires, and roughly 10 million of these chains were shared by at least two donors. Raw reads were error-corrected and collapsed into unique sequences with a nearest-neighbor algorithm that merged closely related sequences to remove PCR and sequencing errors. CDR3 sequences were aligned to IMGT reference sequences to assign V, D and J gene segments. For a sequence to be retained, at least a six-nucleotide match to both a V gene segment and a J gene segment was required. A rearrangement counted as productive if the CDR3 had no stop codons and remained in frame with V and J, and every other rearrangement counted as non-productive. CDR3 was defined by IMGT convention, running from the second conserved V-encoded cysteine to the conserved J-encoded phenylalanine. The earlier analysis of about 560 of the donors excluded any sequence lacking an unambiguous match to a single V gene segment. An earlier analysis of a few hundred of the donors called V segments functional above 56.7% productive rearrangements and segregating when the between-donor standard deviation exceeded 5%. A statistical classification framework was built to diagnose cytomegalovirus status from the catalog of TCR beta chain sequences. A later analysis assigned V and J genes by comparing TCR nucleotide sequences with IMGT/GENE-DB human TR gene sequences. The TCRdist pipeline was used in a later analysis to assign CDR3 sequences and most-parsimonious VDJ recombination scenarios. In a later analysis, each TCR beta chain was defined by its CDR3 amino acid sequence together with its V-gene family, and reads lacking a unique V-gene family were excluded. To address suspected cross-contamination and a sequencing artifact, a later analysis removed under 600 highly shared, low-generation-probability nucleotide sequences. In a later analysis, a clonal expansion index was calculated for each public chain from normalized within-repertoire ranks of inferred template counts. Generation probabilities in a later analysis came from a VDJ recombination model fitted to out-of-frame rearrangements, and those results were checked against IGoR. In a later analysis, hypergeometric tests were used to score TCR-TCR, TCR-HLA and TCR-CMV co-occurrence, with a repertoire-size bias correction applied to TCR pairs. A later analysis estimated false discovery rates by permuting HLA or CMV assignments 20 times. A later analysis grouped co-occurring TCRs with DBSCAN, adding TCRdist sequence similarity when clustering within HLA-allele-positive subsets. Co-occurrence clustering excluded repertoires with fewer than 30,000 or more than 120,000 public chains, plus five with anomalous nucleotide sharing. What TCRdb holds here is the immuneACCESS table cut down to in-frame rearrangements. Part of the clones is not present; checked against another copy, under half of the missing clones reflect an unresolved V gene, and the others are unexplained. V and J calls and clone size follow that table, whereas D and trimming were derived from the DNA. The sample table lists more than 100,000 clones, under 85% of them with a count of one. Roughly 4% of the sample rests with the top ten.

In total, approximately 690 healthy bone marrow donors made up the cohort. Cohort members were all nominally healthy when sampled, although unrecorded immune exposures were likely present. The donor was CMV seropositive and was included in the group of 300 or so seropositive cohort members. A peripheral blood sample was provided by each donor, and peripheral blood mononuclear cells were used for TCR beta sequencing. The Qiagen DNeasy Blood Extraction Kit was used to extract genomic DNA from the blood cell samples. This clonotype originated in a man aged 45-60 years in good health and CMV-seropositive. Here the chain combines TRBV19 and TRBJ2-5, with TRBD1 identical over 7 junction bases. The specimen was PBMCs. The DNA reads as follows: TGTGCCAGTAGTACTGACAGGGAAGAGACCCAGTACTTC. This codes for CASSTDREETQYF.